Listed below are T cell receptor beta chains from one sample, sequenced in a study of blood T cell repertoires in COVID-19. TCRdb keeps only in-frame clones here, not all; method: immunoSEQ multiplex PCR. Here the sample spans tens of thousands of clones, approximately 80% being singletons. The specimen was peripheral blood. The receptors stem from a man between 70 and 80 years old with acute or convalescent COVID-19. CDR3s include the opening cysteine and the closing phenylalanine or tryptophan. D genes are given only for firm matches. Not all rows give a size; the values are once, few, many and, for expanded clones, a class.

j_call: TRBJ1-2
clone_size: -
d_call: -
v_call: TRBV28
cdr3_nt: TGTGCCAGCAGAACCCCGTCGGACTATGGCTACACCTTC
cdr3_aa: CASRTPSDYGYTF

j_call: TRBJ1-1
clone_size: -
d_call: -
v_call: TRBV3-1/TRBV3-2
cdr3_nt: TGTGCCAGCAGCCCTCAGGGTGGGGCTGAAGCTTTCTTT
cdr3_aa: CASSPQGGAEAFF

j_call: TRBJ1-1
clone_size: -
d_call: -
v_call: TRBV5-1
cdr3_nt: TGCGCCAGCAGCCTACAGGGAAATACTGAAGCTTTCTTT
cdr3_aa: CASSLQGNTEAFF

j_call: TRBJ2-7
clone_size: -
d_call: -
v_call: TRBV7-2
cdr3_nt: TGTGCCAGCAGCCTAGACTTAACCTACGAGCAGTACTTC
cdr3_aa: CASSLDLTYEQYF

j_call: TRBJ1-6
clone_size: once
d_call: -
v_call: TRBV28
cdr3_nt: TGTGCCAGCGGCGGCCAGGGGCTAAATTCACCCCTCCACTTT
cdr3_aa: CASGGQGLNSPLHF

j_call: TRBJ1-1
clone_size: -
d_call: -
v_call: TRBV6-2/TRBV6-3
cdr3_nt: TGTGCCAGCAGTTATCGACAGTTCAGCACTGAAGCTTTCTTT
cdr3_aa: CASSYRQFSTEAFF

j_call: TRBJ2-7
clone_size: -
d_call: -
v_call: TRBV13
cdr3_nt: TGTGCCAGCAGCTCCCAGCGGAAGAGAAATCGCGAGCAGTACTTC
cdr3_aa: CASSSQRKRNREQYF

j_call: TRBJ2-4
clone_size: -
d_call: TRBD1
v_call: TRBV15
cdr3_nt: TGTGCCACCAGCAGAGCACTTCAGGGGGACATTCAGTACTTC
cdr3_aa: CATSRALQGDIQYF

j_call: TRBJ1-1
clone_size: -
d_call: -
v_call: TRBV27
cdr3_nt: TGTGCCAGCACCCTCGTTCCCGGTGACACTGAAGCTTTCTTT
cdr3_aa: CASTLVPGDTEAFF

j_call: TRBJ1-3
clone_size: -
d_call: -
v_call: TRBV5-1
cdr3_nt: TGCGCCAGCAGCTTGGAAGGGACATCTGGAAACACCATATATTTT
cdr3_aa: CASSLEGTSGNTIYF

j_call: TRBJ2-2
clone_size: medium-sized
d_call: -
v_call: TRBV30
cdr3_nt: TGTGCCTGGAGTTTGACAGGACCCACCGGGGAGCTGTTTTTT
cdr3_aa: CAWSLTGPTGELFF

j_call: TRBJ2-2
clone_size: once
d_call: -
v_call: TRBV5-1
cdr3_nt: TGCGCCAGCAGCCGTAGGACGGAAAAGTCGGGGACCGGGGAGCTGTTTTTT
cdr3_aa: CASSRRTEKSGTGELFF

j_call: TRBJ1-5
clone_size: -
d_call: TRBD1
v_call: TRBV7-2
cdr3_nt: TGTGCCAGCAGCTTATGGGGACAGTTCAATCAGCCCCAGCATTTT
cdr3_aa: CASSLWGQFNQPQHF

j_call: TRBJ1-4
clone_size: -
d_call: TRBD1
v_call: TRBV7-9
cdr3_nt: TGTGCCAGCAGCCTGCAAGGGACAGTCACTAATGAAAAACTGTTTTTT
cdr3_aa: CASSLQGTVTNEKLFF

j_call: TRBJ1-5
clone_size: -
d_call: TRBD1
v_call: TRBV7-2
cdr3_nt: TGTGCCAGCAGCGCCGGACAGGGAATCGGCAATCAGCCCCAGCATTTT
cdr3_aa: CASSAGQGIGNQPQHF

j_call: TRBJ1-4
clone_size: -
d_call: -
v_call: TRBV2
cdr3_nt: TGTGCCAGCAACTCTCCCAACAGAGCAACTAATGAAAAACTGTTTTTT
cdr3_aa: CASNSPNRATNEKLFF

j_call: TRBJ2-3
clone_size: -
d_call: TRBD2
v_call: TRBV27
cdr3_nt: TGTGCCAGCAGTTTCTCGGGGGGGACTAGCACAGATACGCAGTATTTT
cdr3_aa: CASSFSGGTSTDTQYF

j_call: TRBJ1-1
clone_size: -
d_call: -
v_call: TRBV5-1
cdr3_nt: TGCGCCAGCGCTTCGGGACAGAACACTGAAGCTTTCTTT
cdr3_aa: CASASGQNTEAFF

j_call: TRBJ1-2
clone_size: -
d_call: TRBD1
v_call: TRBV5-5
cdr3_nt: TGTGCCAGCAGCTGGGGACAGGGGTCTTCAGGGAACTATGGCTACACCTTC
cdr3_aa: CASSWGQGSSGNYGYTF

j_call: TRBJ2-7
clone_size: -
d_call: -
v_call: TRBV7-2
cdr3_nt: TGTGCCAGCAGCTTAGCTGCGGGAAGATCCTACGAGCAGTACTTC
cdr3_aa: CASSLAAGRSYEQYF

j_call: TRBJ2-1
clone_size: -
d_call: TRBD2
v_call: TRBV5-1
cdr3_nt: TGCGCCAGCAGCTTGGATGGGCTGGCGGGAGAGACCGAGCAGTTCTTC
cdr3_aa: CASSLDGLAGETEQFF

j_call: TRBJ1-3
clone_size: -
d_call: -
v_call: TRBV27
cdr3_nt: TGTGCCAGCAGTTTGAGGAGTGGAAACACCATATATTTT
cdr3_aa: CASSLRSGNTIYF

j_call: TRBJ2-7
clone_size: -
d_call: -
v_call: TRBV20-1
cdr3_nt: TGCGTTACCGGGACACCCTACGAGCAGTACTTC
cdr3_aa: CVTGTPYEQYF

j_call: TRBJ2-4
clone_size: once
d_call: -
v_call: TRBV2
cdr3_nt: TGTGCCAGCGGAGCAGAAGCCAAAAACATTCAGTACTTC
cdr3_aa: CASGAEAKNIQYF

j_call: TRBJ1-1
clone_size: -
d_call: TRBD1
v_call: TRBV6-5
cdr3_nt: TGTGCCAGCAGCCGAAGGCAGGGGGGGAACACTGAAGCTTTCTTT
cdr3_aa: CASSRRQGGNTEAFF

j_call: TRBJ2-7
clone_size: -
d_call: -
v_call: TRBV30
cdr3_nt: TGTGCCTGGAGTGTTGGCAGGGCCTACGAGCAGTACTTC
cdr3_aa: CAWSVGRAYEQYF

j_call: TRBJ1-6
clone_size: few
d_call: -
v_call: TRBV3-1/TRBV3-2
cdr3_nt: TGTGCCAGCAGCCCAGCGGGCCCTAATTCACCCCTCCACTTT
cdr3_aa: CASSPAGPNSPLHF

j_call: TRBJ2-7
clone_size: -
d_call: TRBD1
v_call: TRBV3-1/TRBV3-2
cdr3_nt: TGTGCCAGCAGCCAAGACTGGGTACAGGGGACCTACGAGCAGTACTTC
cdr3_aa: CASSQDWVQGTYEQYF

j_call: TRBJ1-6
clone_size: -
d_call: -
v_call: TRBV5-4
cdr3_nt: TGTGCCAGCAGCTTGGCGGAGCCTAATTCACCCCTCCACTTT
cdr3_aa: CASSLAEPNSPLHF

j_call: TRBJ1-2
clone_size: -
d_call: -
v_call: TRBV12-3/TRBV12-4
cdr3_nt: TGTGCCAGCACTTCCTTAAACTATGGCTACACCTTC
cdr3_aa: CASTSLNYGYTF

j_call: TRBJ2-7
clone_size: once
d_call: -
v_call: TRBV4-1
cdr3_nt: TGCGCCAGCAGCCAGGGCAGGGTGGACGAGCAGTACTTC
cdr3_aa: CASSQGRVDEQYF

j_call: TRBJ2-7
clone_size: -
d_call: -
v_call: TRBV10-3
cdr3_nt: TGTGCCACCGTCCCTCTGGAGGGTAGCTACGAGCAGTACTTC
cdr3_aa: CATVPLEGSYEQYF

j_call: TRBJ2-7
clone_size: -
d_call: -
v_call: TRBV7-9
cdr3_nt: TGTGCCAGCAGCCCCGACCTTAGGGGCTACGAGCAGTACTTC
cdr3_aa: CASSPDLRGYEQYF

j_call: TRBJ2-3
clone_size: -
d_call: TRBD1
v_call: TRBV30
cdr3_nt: TGTGCCTGGAGCATGGGACAGCGCACAGATACGCAGTATTTT
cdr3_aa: CAWSMGQRTDTQYF

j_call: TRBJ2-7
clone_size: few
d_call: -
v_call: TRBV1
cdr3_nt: TGCACCAGCAGCCGCAGGCAGGGGGAATTTTGCGAGCAGTACTTC
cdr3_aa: CTSSRRQGEFCEQYF

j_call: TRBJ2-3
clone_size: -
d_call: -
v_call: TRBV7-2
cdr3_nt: TGTGCCAGCAGCCCTCGGCAGGTGGCTGGCACAGATACGCAGTATTTT
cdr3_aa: CASSPRQVAGTDTQYF

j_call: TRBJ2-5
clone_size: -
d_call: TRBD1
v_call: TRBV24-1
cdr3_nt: TGTGCCACCAGTGAAGGACAGGGCCCGCGACCCCAGTACTTC
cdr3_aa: CATSEGQGPRPQYF

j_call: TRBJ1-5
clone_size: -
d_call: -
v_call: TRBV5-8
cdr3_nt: TGTGCCAGCAGCTTAATACAGGGATCCCCTAATCAGCCCCAGCATTTT
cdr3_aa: CASSLIQGSPNQPQHF

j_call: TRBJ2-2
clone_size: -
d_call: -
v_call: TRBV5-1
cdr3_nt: TGCGCCAGCAGCTTGAATCCCCACGGCGGGTCCAACACCGGGGAGCTGTTTTTT
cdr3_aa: CASSLNPHGGSNTGELFF

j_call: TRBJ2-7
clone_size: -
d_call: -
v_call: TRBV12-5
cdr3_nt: TGTGCTAGTGGCCTCTCTCCGGGGGACGAGCAGTACTTC
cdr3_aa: CASGLSPGDEQYF

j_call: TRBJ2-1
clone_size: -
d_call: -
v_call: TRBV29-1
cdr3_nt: TGCAGCGTGGCCCCGACGGGCTACCAGGGCAATGAGCAGTTCTTC
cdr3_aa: CSVAPTGYQGNEQFF

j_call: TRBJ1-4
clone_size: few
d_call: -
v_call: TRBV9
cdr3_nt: TGTGCCAGCAGCGTAGTGGGAGAACCTGAAAAACTGTTTTTT
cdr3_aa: CASSVVGEPEKLFF

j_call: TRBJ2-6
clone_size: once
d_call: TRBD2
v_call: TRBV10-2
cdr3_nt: TGCGCCAGCAGGCCGACTAGCGGGAGCTCTGGGGCCAACGTCCTGACTTTC
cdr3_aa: CASRPTSGSSGANVLTF

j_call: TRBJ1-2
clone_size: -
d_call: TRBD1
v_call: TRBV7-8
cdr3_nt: TGTGCCAGCAGCCCGCTTTCGGGACAGAACTATGGCTACACCTTC
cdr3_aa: CASSPLSGQNYGYTF

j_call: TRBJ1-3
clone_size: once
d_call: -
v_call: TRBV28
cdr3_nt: TGTGCCAGCAGTCTCGCGATCACCGGAAACACCATATATTTT
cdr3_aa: CASSLAITGNTIYF

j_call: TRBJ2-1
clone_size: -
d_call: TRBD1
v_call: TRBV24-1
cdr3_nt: TGTGCCACCAGTGATCCACAGGGGAAGGATGAGCAGTTCTTC
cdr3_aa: CATSDPQGKDEQFF

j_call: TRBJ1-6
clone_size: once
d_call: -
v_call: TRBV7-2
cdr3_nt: TGTGCCAGCAGCTCGGCCAGGGGTTATAATTCACCCCTCCACTTT
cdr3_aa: CASSSARGYNSPLHF

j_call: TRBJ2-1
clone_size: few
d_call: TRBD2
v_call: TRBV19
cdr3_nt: TGTGCCAGTAGTCTCGACCGGACTAGCCGGGATGAGCAGTTCTTC
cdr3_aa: CASSLDRTSRDEQFF

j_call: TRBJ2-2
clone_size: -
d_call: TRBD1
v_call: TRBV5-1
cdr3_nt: TGCGCCAGCAGCTTGGAAGGGACAGCTAACACCGGGGAGCTGTTTTTT
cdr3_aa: CASSLEGTANTGELFF

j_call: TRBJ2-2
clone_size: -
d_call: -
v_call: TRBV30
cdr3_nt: TGTGCCTGCCCTAGACGGGGGGCCCCCATATCCGGGGAGCTGTTTTTT
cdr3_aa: CACPRRGAPISGELFF

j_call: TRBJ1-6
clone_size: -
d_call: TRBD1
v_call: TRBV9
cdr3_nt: TGTGCCAGCAGCGCAAACACAGGGGGCGATAATTCACCCCTCCACTTT
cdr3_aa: CASSANTGGDNSPLHF

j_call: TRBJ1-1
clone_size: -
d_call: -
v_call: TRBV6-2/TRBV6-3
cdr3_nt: TGTGCCAGCAGCACCCGTCAGTTGAACACTGAAGCTTTCTTT
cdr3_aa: CASSTRQLNTEAFF

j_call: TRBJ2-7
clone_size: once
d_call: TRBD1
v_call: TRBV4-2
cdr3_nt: TGTGCCAGCAGCCAAGCTGGGACAGGGGACTACGAGCAGTACTTC
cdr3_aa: CASSQAGTGDYEQYF